This TCR beta chain was sequenced in a study of T cells in Graves' hyperthyroidism and ophthalmopathy. Researchers amplified the TCR beta CDR3 regions from RNA transcripts. HTBI primers drove first-round RT-PCR of the TCR CDR3. TCRdb ran MiXCR on the multiplex PCR reads and lists one entry per CDR3 protein. The sample records approximately 150,000 distinct CDR3 sequences, 9.4% being singletons. This CDR3 is built from 13 residues. Per germline, CDR1 LNHNV and CDR2 YYDKDF (reference sequence). Trimming left V 1 base short and J 4 bases short, with 7 bases between. There are many counts of this clonotype.

This chain links TRBV15 with TRBJ1-2, with a tentative D call TRBD1 (6 bases). The TCR was taken from a woman younger than 30 with Graves' hyperthyroidism that later progressed to Graves' ophthalmopathy. The sequencing sample was made of blood. The CDR3 DNA reads TGTGCCACCAGCAGAGGGGGGGCCTATGGCTACACCTTC. Amino acids: CATSRGGAYGYTF. The full variable domain, with the rest looked up from reference TRBV15 and TRBJ1-2, is DAMVIQNPRYQVTQFGKPVTLSCSQTLNHNVMYWYQQKSSQAPKLLFHYYDKDFNNEADTPDNFQSRRPNTSFCFLDIRSPGLGDTAMYLCATSRGGAYGYTFGSGTRLTVV.